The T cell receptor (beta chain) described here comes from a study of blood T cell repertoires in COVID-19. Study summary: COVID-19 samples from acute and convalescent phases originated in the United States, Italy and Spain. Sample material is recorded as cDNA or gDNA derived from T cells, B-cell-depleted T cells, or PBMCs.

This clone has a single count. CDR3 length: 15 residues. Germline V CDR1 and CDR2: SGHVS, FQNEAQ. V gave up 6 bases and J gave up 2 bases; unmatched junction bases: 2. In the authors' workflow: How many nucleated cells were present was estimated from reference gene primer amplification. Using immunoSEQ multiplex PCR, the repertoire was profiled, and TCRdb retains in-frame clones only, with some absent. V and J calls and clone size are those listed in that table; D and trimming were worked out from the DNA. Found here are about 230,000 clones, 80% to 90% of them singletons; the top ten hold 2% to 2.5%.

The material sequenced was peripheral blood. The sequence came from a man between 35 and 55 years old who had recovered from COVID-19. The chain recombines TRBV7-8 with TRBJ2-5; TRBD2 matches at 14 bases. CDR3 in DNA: TGTGCCAGCAGAAGACTAGCGGGGGGGCAAGAGACCCAGTACTTC. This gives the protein CASRRLAGGQETQYF.